This entry is about one T cell receptor beta chain. Its matching antigen is unknown. TCRdb redid the calling of the 5' RACE reads with MiXCR, one entry per CDR3 protein. The sample consists of roughly 370,000 distinct CDR3 sequences, about 15% of them appearing once. Germline V gives CDR1 MNHEY, CDR2 SMNVEV (reference sequence). V lost 8 bases and J 6 bases, leaving 14 bases between the germline ends. CDR3 length: 13 residues. This sample stems from a study of T-cell memory formation after mild COVID-19. About the research overall: Most TCR clusters belonged to a single donor. General study points: The authors did not confirm SARS-CoV-2 specificity of second-wave clones peaking day 37. Memory cells collected pre-infection included some clones that later responded, suggesting cross-reactive memory joined.

This TCR was sampled from a man aged 18 to 30 who had mild COVID-19 (a few samples of this study predate the infection). Cell type and time point are not known. This chain links TRBV27 with TRBJ1-5; D uncertain. The sample was PBMCs or a T cell subset sorted from them (not recorded which). The CDR3 nucleotides read TGTGCCAGCGGAATCTCGGATGGTCAGCCCCAGCATTTT. It translates to CASGISDGQPQHF.